The entry that follows covers one T cell receptor beta chain sequence. The antigen is unknown. Germline lookup yields CDR1 MNHEY and CDR2 SMNVEV (reference sequence). The CDR3 is made up of 16 amino acids. Trimming removed 7 bases at V and 3 bases at J, with 18 bases between. This specimen comes from a study of cytomegalovirus exposure and HLA in healthy donors. Study-level information: Some 87 million unique TCRs from HLA-typed donors were held in an early release of data.

PCR employed 60 Vbeta and 13 Jbeta primers. Repertoires were generated with immunoSEQ multiplex PCR, while TCRdb's copy carries only in-frame clones and drops some. Reported are over 45,000 clones; the ten largest clones contain more than 2%. Study-level results: A few of the chains that were CMV-associated were confirmed in vitro to be specific for CMV antigens. A later analysis by the authors found several of the most significant clusters apparently linked to common viral pathogens. Using a false discovery rate of 0.05, a later analysis showed that 16,000 or so TCR beta sequences were associated with HLA alleles.

Input material: PBMCs. This clonotype was sampled from a woman between 18 and 29 years old in good health and CMV-seronegative. The chain employs TRBV27 and TRBJ2-2, with D possibly being TRBD2 (7 bases). In DNA form, the CDR3 reads TGTGCCAGCACCTCCGGGATAGGGGGGGACACCGGGGAGCTGTTTTTT. This codes for CASTSGIGGDTGELFF.